This entry describes one TCR beta chain. This specimen belongs to a study of blood T cell repertoires in COVID-19. Study at large: Some COVID-19 samples were acute and others convalescent; all came from the United States, Italy and Spain.

As originally analysed: Reference gene primer amplification yielded estimated nucleated cell counts. Libraries were prepared by immunoSEQ multiplex PCR; TCRdb keeps only in-frame clonotypes and omits some of them. Clone size and the V and J calls come from that table; the DNA yielded D and trimming. The data contain about 260,000 clones, 88% of them singletons. This CDR3 has 16 residues. V dropped 2 bases and J dropped 5; count of bases not matched to a gene: 8. CDR1 is MGHRA, CDR2 YSYEKL, per germline. Sequenced material: peripheral blood. The sequence was collected from a man aged 55 to 70 who had recovered from COVID-19. This chain links TRBV4-1 with TRBJ2-4; 8 bases line up with TRBD2. CDR3: CASSQRLAYLQNIQYF. The CDR3 bases are TGCGCCAGCAGCCAACGACTAGCGTATCTCCAAAACATTCAGTACTTC.